The 20 T cell receptor beta chains in this list originate from one sample, sequenced in a study of response to subunit inactivated influenza vaccine. TCRdb redid the calling of the RT-PCR reads with MiXCR, one entry per CDR3 protein. The sample shows under 800,000 distinct CDR3 sequences, approximately 15% of them seen only once. The sequenced sample was PBMCs from blood, obtained around two weeks before vaccination. The receptor set was obtained from a man between 50 and 59 years old who received an inactivated influenza vaccine.

Many counts were recorded for this clonotype. This chain connects TRBV5-6 to TRBJ2-1, with TRBD2 matching 14 bases. This CDR3 is built from 17 residues. V dropped 4 bases and J dropped 2; count of bases not matched to a gene: 5. CDR1 SGHDT and CDR2 YYEEEE come from the germline V gene. CDR3 region: CASSAGTSGGPYNEQFF. CDR3 coding DNA: TGTGCCAGCAGCGCAGGGACTAGCGGGGGCCCCTACAATGAGCAGTTCTTC.

DNA of the CDR3: TGTGCCAGCACTATCATATTTCGGACGAGCACAGATACGCAGTATTTT. Protein product: CASTIIFRTSTDTQYF. The J gene is TRBJ2-3, the V gene TRBV6-2 or TRBV6-3; D is unclear. This CDR3 has 16 residues. The germline V gene has CDR1 MNHEY and CDR2 SVGEGT. The germline V and J ends were trimmed by 7 bases and 0 bases, with 17 bases remaining between them.

The sample holds a few counts of this clonotype. The chain combines TRBV21-1 with TRBJ2-3; TRBD1, the D gene given by the table, was not confirmed from the DNA. TRBV21-1 is flagged as a pseudogene. There are 17 residues in the CDR3. CDR3 in amino acids: CASSKSSLTGLTDTQYF. The CDR3 nucleotides are TGTGCCAGCAGCAAAAGTAGCTTGACAGGTCTCACAGATACGCAGTATTTT.

This clonotype was seen a handful of times. This chain uses TRBV6-4 with TRBJ2-7; 8 nucleotides align to TRBD1. The CDR3 runs 14 residues. Looked up from germline, CDR1 is MRHNA and CDR2 is SNTAGT. Trimming took 6 bases from V and 5 from J; bases not matched to a gene: 9. This chain's CDR3 is CASSRDRTSDEQYF. The CDR3 DNA sequence: TGTGCCAGCAGCCGGGACAGGACTTCCGACGAGCAGTACTTC.

This clonotype was counted only a few times. The rearrangement joins TRBV4-1 to TRBJ2-1, with D possibly being TRBD1 or TRBD2 (6 bases each). The V gene's germline CDR1 is MGHRA and CDR2 YSYEKL. V dropped 0 bases and J dropped 7 bases, with 13 bases sitting between them. CDR3 size: 15 residues. CDR3 DNA sequence: TGCGCCAGCAGCCAAGAGTCGGGGGCGCGGAATGAGCAGTTCTTC. It is translated as CASSQESGARNEQFF.

The chain combines TRBV6-2 or TRBV6-3 with TRBJ1-4; D is unclear. CDR1 MNHEY and CDR2 SVGEGT come from the germline V gene. CDR3 length: 14 amino acids. The V gene lost 6 bases and the J gene lost 5 bases, with 13 bases spanning the gap. Here the CDR3 reads CASSPSSPNEKLFF. The CDR3, as DNA: TGTGCCAGCAGCCCTTCGTCACCGAATGAAAAACTGTTTTTT.

Comments on this clonotype: At one end, the junction sequence differs from germline, possibly due to a read error. The rearrangement links TRBV12-5 to TRBJ2-1; D unclear. This CDR3 has 8 amino acids. CDR1 and CDR2 from the germline V gene are LGHNT and FRNRAP. CDR3 nucleotides: TGTGCTAGTGGCCGTATCCCCTTC. It encodes CASGRIPF.

This clonotype was observed at least ten times. The J gene is TRBJ2-1, the V gene TRBV7-9; TRBD2 agrees at 8 bases. This CDR3 is built from 14 residues. Germline CDR1 and CDR2: SEHNR and FQNEAQ (reference sequence). The V gene end was trimmed by 1 base and the J gene end by 7 bases; junction bases not matched to a gene: 3. The CDR3 coding sequence is TGTGCCAGCAGCTTAGTGCGGGAGGTTAATGAGCAGTTCTTC. It translates to CASSLVREVNEQFF.

This clonotype occurred a few times. J is TRBJ2-1 and V is TRBV7-9; 9 bases are shared with TRBD1. The CDR3 sequence is 17 residues long. The V segment lost 1 base and the J segment 0 bases; nucleotides outside the gene matches: 4. CDR1 is SEHNR, CDR2 FQNEAQ, per germline (reference sequence). The CDR3 region has the DNA TGTGCCAGCAGCTTAGGGACAGGGGCTATCTCCTACAATGAGCAGTTCTTC. This encodes CASSLGTGAISYNEQFF. The variable domain in full, completed from reference TRBV7-9 and TRBJ2-1, reads DTGVSQNPRHKITKRGQNVTFRCDPISEHNRLYWYRQTLGQGPEFLTYFQNEAQLEKSRLLSDRFSAERPKGSFSTLEIQRTEQGDSAMYLCASSLGTGAISYNEQFFGPGTRLTVL.

This clonotype showed up many times. V gene TRBV6-6 combines with J gene TRBJ1-2; D remains ambiguous. Trimming cost V 5 bases and J 2 bases, with 9 bases left between them. The CDR3 spans 13 residues. CDR1 is MNHNY, CDR2 SVGAGI, per germline (reference sequence). The CDR3 region is CASSTQANYGYTF. The CDR3 DNA reads TGTGCCAGCAGTACTCAGGCAAACTATGGCTACACCTTC.

This clonotype has only one observation. The rearrangement links TRBV7-3 to TRBJ2-2; D tentatively fits TRBD1 or TRBD2 (5 bases each). This CDR3 is 12 amino acids long. Trimming pared 10 bases from V and 5 bases from J, leaving 11 bases between. Germline values: CDR1 SGHTA, CDR2 FQGTGA. The CDR3 here is CATGWGTGELFF. CDR3 nucleotide sequence: TGTGCCACCGGGTGGGGGACCGGGGAGCTGTTTTTT.

This clonotype was counted a few times. The gene calls are TRBV20-1 and TRBJ2-5; D perhaps matches TRBD2 (5 bases). V shed 4 bases and J shed 3 bases, with 12 bases lying between them. The germline CDR1 and CDR2 sequences are DFQATT and SNEGSKA (reference sequence). The CDR3 totals 13 residues. CDR3 region: CSANRGWEETQYF. In DNA form, the CDR3 reads TGCAGTGCTAATCGCGGGTGGGAAGAGACCCAGTACTTC.

This clonotype was counted a few times. This sequence joins TRBV6-1 and TRBJ1-6; the match to TRBD1 covers 11 bases. V lost 6 bases and J lost 9; bases outside the gene matches: 4. Per the germline V gene, CDR1 is MNHNS and CDR2 is SASEGT. The length of the CDR3 is 14 residues. The CDR3 nucleotides read TGTGCCAGCAGGCCGGACAGGGGGCCTTCACCCCTCCACTTT. It specifies CASRPDRGPSPLHF.

This clonotype was counted between two and nine times. The chain couples TRBV21-1 to TRBJ2-1. TRBV21-1 is given as a pseudogene. The CDR3 is 12 amino acids. CDR3 protein: CASSKDGGEQFF. The CDR3, as DNA: TGTGCCAGCAGCAAAGATGGTGGGGAGCAGTTCTTC.

This clonotype showed up just once. The V call is TRBV10-1, the J call TRBJ2-3, with unresolved D. The CDR3 has 12 residues. V was pared by 8 bases and J by 2 bases, with 8 bases between. Germline lookup yields CDR1 WNHNN and CDR2 SYGVQD (reference sequence). The CDR3 reads CASGPNTDTQYF. The CDR3 bases are TGCGCCAGCGGACCTAACACAGATACGCAGTATTTT.

This clonotype was seen many times. The chain is built from TRBV29-1 and TRBJ2-1; TRBD2 aligns across 8 bases. V lost 7 bases to trimming and J lost 6 bases; unmatched junction nucleotides: 14. Germline V gene data show CDR1 as SQVTM and CDR2 as ANQGSEA. The CDR3 is 15 residues long. The CDR3: CSALLGTSKGNEQFF. The CDR3 DNA is TGCAGCGCCCTTCTTGGGACTAGTAAGGGCAATGAGCAGTTCTTC.

This clonotype came up a few times. This chain connects TRBV12-3 or TRBV12-4 to TRBJ2-1; 8 bases map to TRBD1. The J segment lost 6 bases and the V segment lost 6 bases, leaving 13 bases of the junction unmatched. CDR3 size: 16 residues. The CDR3 DNA follows: TGTGCCAGCAGCCGGGGGACAGGTAGGGGTGGCAATGAGCAGTTCTTC. It translates to CASSRGTGRGGNEQFF.

This clonotype was seen ten or more times. The gene calls are TRBV7-9 and TRBJ2-1; D is unresolved. This CDR3 comprises 11 residues. Looked up from germline, CDR1 is SEHNR and CDR2 is FQNEAQ (reference sequence). Trimming cost V 5 bases and J 8 bases, with 7 bases left between them. DNA of the CDR3: TGTGCCAGCAGCGAGCAAGATGAGCAGTTCTTC. Protein product: CASSEQDEQFF.

This clonotype was detected only a few times. The chain carries TRBV20-1 and TRBJ1-2; TRBD1 is a possible D gene (6 bases). This CDR3 region has 14 residues. Germline V lookup: CDR1 DFQATT, CDR2 SNEGSKA (reference sequence). V lost 0 bases to trimming and J lost 5 bases, with 13 bases between them. In DNA, the CDR3 is TGCAGTGCTAGAGATTCGGGGCAGGGGTATGGCTACACCTTC. Translated, it gives CSARDSGQGYGYTF.

The sample holds a few counts of this clonotype. The genes are TRBV9 and TRBJ2-2, with 10 bases aligning to TRBD2. The length of the CDR3 is 18 residues. The germline CDR1 and CDR2 sequences are SGDLS and YYNGEE. Germline trimming cut 2 bases from V and 0 bases from J; bases unmatched to any gene: 7. The CDR3 nucleotides are TGTGCCAGCAGCGTTACTAGCGGGACGTTCGCGAACACCGGGGAGCTGTTTTTT. Protein product: CASSVTSGTFANTGELFF.